Detailed here is one TCR beta chain. This clone was counted between two and nine times. Its antigen is unknown. No base quality information exists; no much larger clone differs at one position. The sample comes from a study of blood T cell repertoires in COVID-19 (dated by TCRdb to the early 2020s). For the wider study: Samples from collaborators originated in the United States, Italy and Spain and spanned both the acute and convalescent phases of COVID-19. The material from the prospective study consisted of cDNA or gDNA derived from T cells, B-cell-depleted T cells, or PBMCs. Subjects who had been exposed to COVID-19, were actively infected with it, or had recovered from it provided the deeply sampled blood TCRbeta repertoires that made up the dataset. The repertoires were released in a freely available public database meant as a resource for research on the immune response to SARS-CoV-2. Samples came from the ongoing ImmuneRACE study (first 160 participants) plus 1,254 subjects from 6 global collaborators. Sample metadata almost always included a de-identified subject ID, COVID-19 status, age in years and sex. HLA class I and class II types, where available, came from metadata supplied by the sample provider rather than from assay-based typing. Study-level results and caveats: Clinical and demographic metadata were provided uncurated, with the amount varying by source and participant.

Collaborating institutions collected whole blood in K2EDTA tubes following their own protocols. For TCRbeta analysis, collaborators shipped samples in one of three forms: frozen whole blood, isolated PBMCs, or DNA extracted from either of those sample types. TCRbeta CDR3 regions were amplified from genomic DNA using the immunoSEQ Assay, a bias-controlled multiplex PCR. In the original analysis: The number of nucleated cells in each sample was estimated from the amplification of reference gene primers within the assay. Sequence reads were collapsed and filtered to measure the absolute abundance of every unique TCRbeta CDR3 rearrangement. Productive Simpson clonality was computed per sample as the square root of Simpson's diversity index over productive rearrangements. What TCRdb holds here is the immuneACCESS table cut down to in-frame rearrangements. Part of the clones is not present; checked against another copy, under half of the missing clones reflect an unresolved V gene, and the others are unexplained. The V and J calls and clone size come from that table; D and trimming were worked out from the DNA. This sample holds tens of thousands of clones; over 70% were observed only once. Clones ranked in the top ten supply roughly 23% of the sample.

The source of this sequence is a man older than 75 with active or convalescent COVID-19. Sequences were obtained from peripheral blood.

The nucleotide sequence reads as follows: TGCGCCAGCAGCGTACGGTTCCAAGAGACCCAGTACTTC. Translated, it gives CASSVRFQETQYF. The rearrangement joined TRBV5-1 to TRBJ2-5; the D gene remains uncertain. The germline V gene supplies CDR1 SGHRS and CDR2 YFSETQ. The CDR3 runs 13 amino acids, cysteine and phenylalanine included. Only CDR3 DNA remains: 39 bases, in frame from the first base. The V and J ends are trimmed by 4 bases and 1 base, leaving 8 bases between them.